The 23 T cell receptor beta chains listed next were all sequenced from one sample in a study of shared clonotypes between healthy human individuals (dated by TCRdb to about 2020). CD8 naive samples consisted of CD45RO-negative cells that were positively selected for CCR7, yielding a CD45RA+CCR7+ population without TemRA cells. The method was the immunoSEQ multiplex PCR assay. As stored in TCRdb, this immuneACCESS dataset retains in-frame rearrangements with V and J assigned. A fraction of the clones does not appear; measured against another copy, unresolved V genes explain less than half of the discrepancy, and the remainder lacks a known reason. A total of around 2,100,000 clones appear in this sample, just under 95% of them only once. 0.95% to 1.5% of the sample goes to the ten largest clones. The sequencing sample was made of naive CD8+ T cells sorted from blood. Reading the label with the study, this specimen's cell subset or site is: CD45RA+CCR7+. The source is a man in his late teens or twenties in good health.

The chain couples TRBV6-5 to TRBJ1-2; D is possibly TRBD1 (5 bases). Germline CDR1 and CDR2: MNHEY and SVGAGI. CDR3 size: 12 residues. The V end lost 8 bases, the J end lost 5 bases, and 12 bases lay between the germline ends. For the CDR3, the DNA is TGTGCCAGCGCGGGGGTGGAGTATGGCTACACCTTC. This translates into CASAGVEYGYTF.

The CDR3 spells CASSQKGSSYEQYF. The CDR3 DNA sequence: TGCGCCAGCAGCCAAAAGGGGAGCTCCTACGAGCAGTACTTC. The chain combines TRBV4-1 with TRBJ2-7; D assignment may be TRBD1 or TRBD2 (5 bases each). Trimming removed 2 bases from V and 0 bases from J, with 8 bases in between. Looked up from germline, CDR1 is MGHRA and CDR2 is YSYEKL. CDR3 length: 14 amino acids.

As to this clone: Other DNA sequences in the sample encode the same CDR3. The rearrangement joins TRBV10-1 to TRBJ2-5, with D unresolved. Germline V gene sequence: CDR1 WNHNN, CDR2 SYGVQD (reference sequence). Trimming stripped 0 bases from V and 2 bases from J, with 7 bases between. The CDR3 is 14 amino acids. Written as DNA, the CDR3 is TGCGCCAGCAGTGAGTCTCCCTTTCAAGAGACCCAGTACTTC. Amino acid sequence: CASSESPFQETQYF.

This chain uses TRBV9 with TRBJ1-3; 9 bases align to TRBD1. Germline assignment: CDR1 SGDLS and CDR2 YYNGEE. This CDR3 has 19 amino acids. V lost 7 bases, J lost 0 bases, and 17 bases stayed unmatched. CDR3 in DNA: TGTGCCAGCGCACACCATCTCGAGGGACAGGGAAACTCTGGAAACACCATATATTTT. This encodes CASAHHLEGQGNSGNTIYF.

This chain uses TRBV29-1 with TRBJ1-2, with a weak D call TRBD1 (5 bases). The CDR3 has 12 amino acids. Trimming left V 3 bases short and J 6 bases short, with 11 bases between. Per germline, CDR1 SQVTM and CDR2 ANQGSEA. The CDR3 loop is CSVDGTKDGYTF. In DNA, the CDR3 is TGCAGCGTTGACGGGACGAAGGATGGCTACACCTTC.

The CDR3 bases are TGTGCCAGCACTCTGACCGGGACAGAAGAGACCCAGTACTTC. Protein sequence: CASTLTGTEETQYF. J is TRBJ2-5 and V is TRBV7-9; 7 bases fit TRBD1. The CDR3 covers 14 residues. Losses at the gene ends were 7 bases for V and 3 bases for J; bases not matched to a gene: 8. The V gene's germline CDR1 is SEHNR and CDR2 FQNEAQ (reference sequence).

This sequence joins TRBV27 and TRBJ1-4; the D gene is possibly TRBD1 (6 bases). Germline V gene data show CDR1 as MNHEY and CDR2 as SMNVEV (reference sequence). Trimming took 4 bases from V and 8 from J, leaving 17 bases between them. This CDR3 comprises 15 residues. The CDR3 DNA sequence: TGTGCCAGCAGTTCCGGCCAGGGGTTGGGGGAAAAACTGTTTTTT. Protein: CASSSGQGLGEKLFF.

The CDR3 DNA reads as TGCAGCGTTGCCGAGGGCACCTACGAGCAGTACTTC. Protein sequence: CSVAEGTYEQYF. The chain combines TRBV29-1 with TRBJ2-7; a weak D match, TRBD2 (5 bases). Deletions cut 4 bases from V and 2 bases from J, with 9 bases between. The CDR3 spans 12 residues. Germline loops: CDR1 SQVTM, CDR2 ANQGSEA.

The V and J genes are TRBV5-1 and TRBJ2-7, with D perhaps TRBD1 or TRBD2 (5 bases each). This CDR3 spans 15 amino acids. V lost 0 bases and J lost 3, with 13 bases in between. Per the germline V gene, CDR1 is SGHRS and CDR2 is YFSETQ. The DNA of the CDR3 is TGCGCCAGCAGCTTGGCCGGAGAGGGGAACTACGAGCAGTACTTC. This codes for CASSLAGEGNYEQYF.

J is TRBJ2-3 and V is TRBV6-5; the match to TRBD1 covers 7 bases. The CDR3 extends over 13 amino acids. CDR1 MNHEY and CDR2 SVGAGI come from the germline V gene. Germline trimming cut 5 bases from V and 1 base from J; bases unmatched to any gene: 0. CDR3 nucleotides: TGTGCCAGCAGTGGACAGGGCACAGATACGCAGTATTTT. It yields the protein CASSGQGTDTQYF.

The V call is TRBV30, the J call TRBJ2-1; no clear D gene. CDR3 length: 16 amino acids. Between the trimmed V and J ends, which lost 0 bases and 3 bases, there was a span of 15 bases. Germline CDR1 GTSNPN, CDR2 SVGIG (reference sequence). The DNA for the CDR3 is TGTGCCTGGAGTGTAGATATGGGTTCTAGCTACAATGAGCAGTTCTTC. It is translated as CAWSVDMGSSYNEQFF.

This clone is a singleton in its sample. This chain uses TRBV9 with TRBJ1-2; D unresolved. Germline V gene data show CDR1 as SGDLS and CDR2 as YYNGEE. Between the trimmed V and J ends, which lost 3 bases and 1 base, there was a span of 7 bases. The CDR3 is made up of 13 amino acids. The CDR3 region has the DNA TGTGCCAGCAGCGCCGGGGTTAACTATGGCTACACCTTC. Translated, it gives CASSAGVNYGYTF.

The chain has TRBV7-9 and TRBJ1-1; D gene ambiguous. The CDR3 is 13 amino acids. Trimming took off 5 bases at V and 2 bases at J, with 9 bases between the two ends. The germline gives CDR1 SEHNR, CDR2 FQNEAQ (reference sequence). In nucleotides, the CDR3 is TGTGCCAGCAGCCCGTTTGGCAACACTGAAGCTTTCTTT. The encoded protein is CASSPFGNTEAFF.

The gene calls are TRBV7-8 and TRBJ1-5; weak D call: TRBD1 (5 bases). The V and J ends lost 5 bases and 5 bases respectively, with 19 bases between them. CDR3 size: 16 residues. Per germline, CDR1 SGHVS and CDR2 FQNEAQ. The CDR3 here is CASSEFAGAIYQPQHF. Written as DNA, the CDR3 is TGTGCCAGCAGCGAATTTGCCGGGGCCATTTATCAGCCCCAGCATTTT.

The chain links TRBV27 to TRBJ1-1, with D unresolved. The CDR3 is made up of 13 amino acids. The ends were cut back, 5 bases at V and 0 bases at J, with 7 bases in the middle. Looked up from germline, CDR1 is MNHEY and CDR2 is SMNVEV (reference sequence). Here the CDR3 reads CASSPYMNTEAFF. CDR3 sequence (DNA): TGTGCCAGCAGTCCCTACATGAACACTGAAGCTTTCTTT.

The chain employs TRBV25-1 and TRBJ1-4, with TRBD1 identical over 10 bases. The V gene's germline CDR1 is MGHDK and CDR2 SYGVNS. J was trimmed by 6 bases and V by 6 bases; bases with no gene match: 4. The CDR3 is 14 residues long. CDR3 region: CASRRTGGDEKLFF. The CDR3 region has the DNA TGTGCCAGCAGGAGGACAGGGGGTGATGAAAAACTGTTTTTT.

The rearrangement joins TRBV2 to TRBJ1-2; D remains unclear. The germline CDR1 and CDR2 sequences are SNHLY and FYNNEI. This CDR3 comprises 16 residues. The V end lost 3 bases, the J end lost 6 bases, and 20 bases lay between the germline ends. CDR3 loop: CASSDYAVGLSDGYTF. The CDR3, as DNA: TGTGCCAGCAGTGACTACGCAGTCGGGCTAAGCGATGGCTACACCTTC.

CDR3 DNA: TGTGCCAGCAGTTTCTCCTCCGGGACAGAAACCTACGAGCAGTACTTC. Its translation: CASSFSSGTETYEQYF. J is TRBJ2-7 and V is TRBV27; 7 nucleotides line up with TRBD1. J was trimmed by 2 bases and V by 3 bases; bases with no gene match: 10. This CDR3 comprises 16 residues. Germline V gene lookup returns CDR1 MNHEY and CDR2 SMNVEV (reference sequence).

This chain connects TRBV27 to TRBJ2-3, with D possibly called TRBD1 or TRBD2 (5 bases each). The V gene lost 3 bases and the J gene lost 5 bases, with 15 bases spanning the gap. The CDR3 loop spans 15 amino acids. Per the germline V gene, CDR1 is MNHEY and CDR2 is SMNVEV (reference sequence). CDR3 coding DNA: TGTGCCAGCAGTTTTGGGGACCCACCGGGAGATACGCAGTATTTT. It is translated as CASSFGDPPGDTQYF.

This clone has just one count. The chain carries TRBV6-1 and TRBJ2-7; no clear D. The CDR3 extends over 13 amino acids. Germline values: CDR1 MNHNS, CDR2 SASEGT. V shed 3 bases and J shed 3 bases, with 9 bases lying between them. The CDR3 DNA is TGTGCCAGCAGTGAGGGGAACCACTACGAGCAGTACTTC. It translates to CASSEGNHYEQYF.

Remarks on this clone: Other DNA sequences in this specimen translate into the identical CDR3. The gene calls are TRBV18 and TRBJ2-7, with a weak D call TRBD2 (6 bases). The CDR3 is made up of 14 amino acids. V lost 0 bases and J lost 3, with 9 bases in between. CDR1 KGHSH and CDR2 LQKENI come from the germline V gene. The CDR3: CASSPPGGGYEQYF. CDR3 nucleotide sequence: TGTGCCAGCTCACCACCGGGGGGAGGCTACGAGCAGTACTTC. Combining the CDR3 with reference TRBV18 and TRBJ2-7 gives the whole variable domain NAGVMQNPRHLVRRRGQEARLRCSPMKGHSHVYWYRQLPEEGLKFMVYLQKENIIDESGMPKERFSAEFPKEGPSILRIQQVVRGDSAAYFCASSPPGGGYEQYFGPGTRLTVT.

The chain joins TRBV27 to TRBJ1-2; no firm D call. The length of the CDR3 is 13 residues. Germline lookup yields CDR1 MNHEY and CDR2 SMNVEV (reference sequence). V lost 2 bases and J lost 2, with 6 bases in between. CDR3 loop: CASSLKGNYGYTF. DNA of the CDR3: TGTGCCAGCAGTTTAAAGGGAAACTATGGCTACACCTTC.

The chain joins TRBV7-9 to TRBJ2-7, with 9 bases identical to TRBD1. Unmatched junction bases numbered 10, after V lost 1 base and J lost 6 bases. The CDR3 covers 16 residues. Per the germline V gene, CDR1 is SEHNR and CDR2 is FQNEAQ (reference sequence). The CDR3 loop reads CASSLGTGGPIGEQYF. The CDR3 DNA is TGTGCCAGCAGCTTAGGCACAGGGGGCCCCATCGGCGAGCAGTACTTC.